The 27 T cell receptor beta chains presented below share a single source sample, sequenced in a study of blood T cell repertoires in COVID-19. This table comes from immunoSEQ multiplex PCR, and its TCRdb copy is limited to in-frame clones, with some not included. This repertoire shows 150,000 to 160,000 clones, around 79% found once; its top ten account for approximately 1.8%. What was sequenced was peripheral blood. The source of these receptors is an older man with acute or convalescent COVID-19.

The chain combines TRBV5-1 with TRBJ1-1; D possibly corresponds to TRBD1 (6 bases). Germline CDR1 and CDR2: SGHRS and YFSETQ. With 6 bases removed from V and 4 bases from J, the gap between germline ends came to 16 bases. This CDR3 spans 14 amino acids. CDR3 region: CASTHTQGPTEAFF. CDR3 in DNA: TGCGCCAGCACCCACACACAGGGCCCCACTGAAGCTTTCTTT.

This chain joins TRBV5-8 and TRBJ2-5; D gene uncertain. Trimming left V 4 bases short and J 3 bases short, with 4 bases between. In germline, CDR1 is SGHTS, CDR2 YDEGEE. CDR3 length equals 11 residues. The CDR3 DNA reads TGTGCCAGCAGCGTAGAAGAGACCCAGTACTTC. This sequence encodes CASSVEETQYF.

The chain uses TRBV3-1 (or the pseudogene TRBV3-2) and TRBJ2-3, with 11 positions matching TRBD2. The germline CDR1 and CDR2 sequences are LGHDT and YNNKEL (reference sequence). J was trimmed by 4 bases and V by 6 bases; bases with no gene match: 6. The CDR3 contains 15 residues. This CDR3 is CASSRVAGGADTQYF. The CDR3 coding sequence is TGTGCCAGCAGTCGCGTAGCGGGGGGGGCAGATACGCAGTATTTT.

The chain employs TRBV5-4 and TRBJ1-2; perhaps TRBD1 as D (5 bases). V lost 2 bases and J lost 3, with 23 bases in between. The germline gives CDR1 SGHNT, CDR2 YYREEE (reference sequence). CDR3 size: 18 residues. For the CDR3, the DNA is TGTGCCAGCAGCTTAAGGGGTGGCAGGCTCTGGGGCCACTATGGCTACACCTTC. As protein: CASSLRGGRLWGHYGYTF.

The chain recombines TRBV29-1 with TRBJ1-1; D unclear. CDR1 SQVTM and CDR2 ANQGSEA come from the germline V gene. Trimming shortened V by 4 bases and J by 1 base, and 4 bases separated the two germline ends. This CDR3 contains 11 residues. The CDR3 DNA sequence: TGCAGCGTTGGACAGAACACTGAAGCTTTCTTT. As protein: CSVGQNTEAFF.

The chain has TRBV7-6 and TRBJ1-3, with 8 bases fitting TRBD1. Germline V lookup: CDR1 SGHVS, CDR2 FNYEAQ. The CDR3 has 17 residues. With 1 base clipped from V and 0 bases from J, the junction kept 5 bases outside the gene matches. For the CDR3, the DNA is TGTGCCAGCAGCTTAGGGGGGACAGGATTCTCTGGAAACACCATATATTTT. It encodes CASSLGGTGFSGNTIYF.

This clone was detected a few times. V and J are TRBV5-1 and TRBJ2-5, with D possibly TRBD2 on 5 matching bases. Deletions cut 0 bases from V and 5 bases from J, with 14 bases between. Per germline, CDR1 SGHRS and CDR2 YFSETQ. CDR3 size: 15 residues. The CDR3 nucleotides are TGCGCCAGCAGCTTGGACCCCCGAGGGTTCGAGACCCAGTACTTC. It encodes CASSLDPRGFETQYF.

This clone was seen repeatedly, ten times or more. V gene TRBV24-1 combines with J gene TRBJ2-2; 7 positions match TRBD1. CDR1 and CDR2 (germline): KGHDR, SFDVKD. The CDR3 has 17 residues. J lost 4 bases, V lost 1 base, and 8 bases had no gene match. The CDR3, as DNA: TGTGCCACCAGTGATTTTGTAGGGGGCCCTCGCACCGGGGAGCTGTTTTTT. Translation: CATSDFVGGPRTGELFF.

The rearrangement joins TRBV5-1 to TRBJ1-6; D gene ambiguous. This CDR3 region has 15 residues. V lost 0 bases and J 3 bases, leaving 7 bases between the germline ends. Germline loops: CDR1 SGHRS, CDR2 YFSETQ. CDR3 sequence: CASSLAGYYNSPLHF. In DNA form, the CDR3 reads TGCGCCAGCAGCTTGGCAGGCTACTATAATTCACCCCTCCACTTT. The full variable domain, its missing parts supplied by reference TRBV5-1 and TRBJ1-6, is KAGVTQTPRYLIKTRGQQVTLSCSPISGHRSVSWYQQTPGQGLQFLFEYFSETQRNKGNFPGRFSGRQFSNSRSEMNVSTLELGDSALYLCASSLAGYYNSPLHFGNGTRLTVT.

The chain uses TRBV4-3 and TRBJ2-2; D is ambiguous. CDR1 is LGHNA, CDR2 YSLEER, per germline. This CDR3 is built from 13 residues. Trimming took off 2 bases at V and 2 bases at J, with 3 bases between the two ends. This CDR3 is CASSQLNTGELFF. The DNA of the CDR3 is TGCGCCAGCAGCCAACTAAACACCGGGGAGCTGTTTTTT.

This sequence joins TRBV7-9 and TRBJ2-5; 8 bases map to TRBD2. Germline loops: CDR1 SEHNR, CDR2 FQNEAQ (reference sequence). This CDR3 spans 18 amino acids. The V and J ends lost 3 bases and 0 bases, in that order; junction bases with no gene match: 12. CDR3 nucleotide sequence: TGTGCCAGCAGCTTTCTGGTTTTAGCGGGGATGTACCAAGAGACCCAGTACTTC. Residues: CASSFLVLAGMYQETQYF.

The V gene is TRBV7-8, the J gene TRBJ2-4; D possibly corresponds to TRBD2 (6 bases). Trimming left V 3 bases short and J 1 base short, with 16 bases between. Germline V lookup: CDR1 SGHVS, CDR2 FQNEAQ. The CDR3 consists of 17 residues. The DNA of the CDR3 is TGTGCCAGCAGCTTCGGGACTCTCTCGATGGCCAAAAACATTCAGTACTTC. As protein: CASSFGTLSMAKNIQYF.

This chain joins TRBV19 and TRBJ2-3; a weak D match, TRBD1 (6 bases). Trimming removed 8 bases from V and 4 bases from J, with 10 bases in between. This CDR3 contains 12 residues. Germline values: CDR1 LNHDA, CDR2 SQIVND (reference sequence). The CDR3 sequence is CASRQGSDTQYF. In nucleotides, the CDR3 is TGTGCCAGTCGCCAGGGGTCAGATACGCAGTATTTT. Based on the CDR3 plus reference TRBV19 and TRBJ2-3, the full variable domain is DGGITQSPKYLFRKEGQNVTLSCEQNLNHDAMYWYRQDPGQGLRLIYYSQIVNDFQKGDIAEGYSVSREKKESFPLTVTSAQKNPTAFYLCASRQGSDTQYFGPGTRLTVL.

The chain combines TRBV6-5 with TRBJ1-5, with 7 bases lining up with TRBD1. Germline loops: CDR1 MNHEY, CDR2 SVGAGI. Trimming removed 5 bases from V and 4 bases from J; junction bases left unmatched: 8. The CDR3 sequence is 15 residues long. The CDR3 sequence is CASSPDRARNQPQHF. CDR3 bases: TGTGCCAGCAGTCCAGACAGGGCCAGGAATCAGCCCCAGCATTTT.

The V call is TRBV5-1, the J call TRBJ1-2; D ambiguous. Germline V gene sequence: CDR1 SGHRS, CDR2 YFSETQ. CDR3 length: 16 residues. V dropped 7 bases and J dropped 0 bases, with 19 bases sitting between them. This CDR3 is CASGPMSTGANYGYTF. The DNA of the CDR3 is TGCGCCAGCGGCCCGATGTCGACGGGAGCTAACTATGGCTACACCTTC.

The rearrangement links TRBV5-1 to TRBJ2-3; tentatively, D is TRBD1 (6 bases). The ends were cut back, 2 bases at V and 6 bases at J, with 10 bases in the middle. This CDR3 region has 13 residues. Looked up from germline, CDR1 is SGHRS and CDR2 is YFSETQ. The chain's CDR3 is CASSFPGEDTQYF. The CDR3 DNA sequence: TGCGCCAGCAGCTTCCCAGGGGAGGATACGCAGTATTTT.

CDR3 region: CASNTGTDSPLHF. The DNA of the CDR3 is TGTGCCAGCAACACAGGGACCGATTCACCCCTCCACTTT. The rearrangement uses TRBV12-3 or TRBV12-4 and TRBJ1-6; TRBD1 is a possible D gene (6 bases). The V end lost 7 bases, the J end lost 8 bases, and 12 bases lay between the germline ends. This CDR3 contains 13 residues.

The CDR3 protein is CASSPQGGGDAATF. The CDR3 nucleotides are TGTGCCAGTAGTCCTCAGGGGGGTGGTGACGCCGCCACCTTC. The gene calls are TRBV19 and TRBJ1-2; the match to TRBD1 covers 7 bases. CDR1 LNHDA and CDR2 SQIVND come from the germline V gene (reference sequence). The trim removed 5 bases at V and 13 bases at J, leaving 16 bases unmatched. The CDR3 extends over 14 amino acids.

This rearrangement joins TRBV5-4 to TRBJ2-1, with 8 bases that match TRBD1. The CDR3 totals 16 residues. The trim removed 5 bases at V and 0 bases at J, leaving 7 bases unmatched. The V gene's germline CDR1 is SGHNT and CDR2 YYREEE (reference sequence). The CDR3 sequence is CASSGDRWSSYNEQFF. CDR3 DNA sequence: TGTGCCAGCAGTGGGGACAGGTGGAGCTCCTACAATGAGCAGTTCTTC.

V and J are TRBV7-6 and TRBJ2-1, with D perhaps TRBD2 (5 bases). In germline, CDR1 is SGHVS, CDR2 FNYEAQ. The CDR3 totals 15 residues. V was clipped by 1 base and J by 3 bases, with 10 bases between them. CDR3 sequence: CASSLGPGVYNEQFF. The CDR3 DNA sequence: TGTGCCAGCAGCTTAGGACCCGGGGTCTACAATGAGCAGTTCTTC.

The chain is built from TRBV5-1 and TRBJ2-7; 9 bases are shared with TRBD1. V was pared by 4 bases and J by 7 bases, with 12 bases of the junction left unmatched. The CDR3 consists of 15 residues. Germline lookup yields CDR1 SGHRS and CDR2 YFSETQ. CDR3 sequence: CASSTIPGQGREQYF. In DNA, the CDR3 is TGCGCCAGCAGCACCATACCGGGACAGGGAAGAGAGCAGTACTTC.

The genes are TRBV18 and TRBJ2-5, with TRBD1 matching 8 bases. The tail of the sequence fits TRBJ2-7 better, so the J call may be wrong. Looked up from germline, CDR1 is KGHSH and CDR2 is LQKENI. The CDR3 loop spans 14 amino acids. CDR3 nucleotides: TGTGCCAGCTCAAGGGACAGGAGCTCCTACGAGCAGTACTTC. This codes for CASSRDRSSYEQYF.

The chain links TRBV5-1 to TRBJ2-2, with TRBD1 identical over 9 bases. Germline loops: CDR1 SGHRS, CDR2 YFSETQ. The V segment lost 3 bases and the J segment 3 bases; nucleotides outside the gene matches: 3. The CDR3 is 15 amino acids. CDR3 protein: CASSWTGEDTGELFF. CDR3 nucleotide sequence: TGCGCCAGCAGCTGGACAGGGGAGGACACCGGGGAGCTGTTTTTT.

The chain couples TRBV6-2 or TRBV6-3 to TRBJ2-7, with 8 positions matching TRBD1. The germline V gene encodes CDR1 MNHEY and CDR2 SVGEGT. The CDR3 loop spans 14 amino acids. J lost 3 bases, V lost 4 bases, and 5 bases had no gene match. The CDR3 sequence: CASSSRQGSYEQYF. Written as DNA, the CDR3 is TGTGCCAGCAGTTCCCGACAGGGGAGCTACGAGCAGTACTTC.

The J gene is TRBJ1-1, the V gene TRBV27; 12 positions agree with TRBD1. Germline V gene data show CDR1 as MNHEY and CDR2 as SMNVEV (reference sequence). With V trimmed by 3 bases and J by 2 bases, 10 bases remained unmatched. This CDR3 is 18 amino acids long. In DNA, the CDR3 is TGTGCCAGCAGTTTCCACCCGGGACAGGGGGCGGTAAACACTGAAGCTTTCTTT. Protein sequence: CASSFHPGQGAVNTEAFF.

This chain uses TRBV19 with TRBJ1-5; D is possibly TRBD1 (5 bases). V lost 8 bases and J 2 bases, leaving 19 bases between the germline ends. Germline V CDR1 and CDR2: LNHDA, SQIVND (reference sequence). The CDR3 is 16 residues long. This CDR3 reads CASCQGLRLRNQPQHF. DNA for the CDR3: TGTGCCAGTTGTCAGGGTTTGAGATTGCGCAATCAGCCCCAGCATTTT.

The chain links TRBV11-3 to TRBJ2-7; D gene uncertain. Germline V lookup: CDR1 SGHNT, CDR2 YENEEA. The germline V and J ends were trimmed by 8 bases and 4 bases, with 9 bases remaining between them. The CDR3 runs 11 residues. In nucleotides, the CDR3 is TGTGCCAGCTCACGTGAGTACGAGCAGTACTTC. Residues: CASSREYEQYF.